The 13 T cell receptor beta chains listed next were all sequenced from one sample in a study of shared clonotypes between healthy human individuals. Naive CD8 cells were CD45RO-negative, positively selected for CCR7, excluding terminally differentiated effector memory CD45RA+ cells. TCRdb keeps only in-frame clones here, not all; method: immunoSEQ multiplex PCR. The repertoire holds 550,000 to 750,000 clones, with nearly 97% as singletons. The sample taken for sequencing was naive CD8+ T cells sorted from blood. These receptors came from a woman aged 25-40 years in good health.

In this sample, this clone turned up once. The V and J genes are TRBV7-6 and TRBJ1-4; D is uncertain. Germline V gene sequence: CDR1 SGHVS, CDR2 FNYEAQ. Deletions cut 2 bases from V and 3 bases from J, with 10 bases between. The CDR3 has 15 amino acids. This CDR3 reads CASSLSTAPNEKLFF. CDR3 bases: TGTGCCAGCAGCTTAAGCACAGCTCCTAATGAAAAACTGTTTTTT. Based on the CDR3 plus reference TRBV7-6 and TRBJ1-4, the full variable domain is GAGVSQSPRYKVTKRGQDVALRCDPISGHVSLYWYRQALGQGPEFLTYFNYEAQQDKSGLPNDRFSAERPEGSISTLTIQRTEQRDSAMYRCASSLSTAPNEKLFFGSGTQLSVL.

This rearrangement joins TRBV13 to TRBJ1-3; weak D call: TRBD1 (5 bases). Between the trimmed V and J ends, which lost 5 bases and 4 bases, there was a span of 15 bases. Germline assignment: CDR1 PRHDT and CDR2 FYEKMQ (reference sequence). The CDR3 length is 15 residues. The CDR3 is CASSPQGAGGNTIYF. The CDR3 DNA is TGTGCCAGCAGCCCACAAGGGGCGGGAGGAAACACCATATATTTT. Full variable domain (missing parts from reference TRBV13 and TRBJ1-3): AAGVIQSPRHLIKEKRETATLKCYPIPRHDTVYWYQQGPGQDPQFLISFYEKMQSDKGSIPDRFSAQQFSDYHSELNMSSLELGDSALYFCASSPQGAGGNTIYFGEGSWLTVV.

This sequence joins TRBV4-1 and TRBJ1-5, with D possibly TRBD1 on 6 matching bases. The CDR3 is 15 amino acids. From germline, CDR1 is MGHRA and CDR2 YSYEKL. V lost 8 bases and J 0 bases, leaving 14 bases between the germline ends. The DNA for the CDR3 is TGCGCCAGCGCAGGGGAGGGATATAGCAATCAGCCCCAGCATTTT. It codes for CASAGEGYSNQPQHF.

With respect to this clone: The sample holds other DNA sequences that translate to the same CDR3. The rearrangement uses TRBV27 and TRBJ2-7; D remains unclear. This CDR3 region has 12 residues. Trimming stripped 4 bases from V and 1 base from J, with 5 bases between. Per germline, CDR1 MNHEY and CDR2 SMNVEV (reference sequence). CDR3 residues: CASSSSSYEQYF. The CDR3 nucleotides read TGTGCCAGCAGTTCCTCATCCTACGAGCAGTACTTC.

This sequence joins TRBV6-4 and TRBJ2-1; no firm D call. The V gene lost 8 bases and the J gene lost 12 bases, with 29 bases spanning the gap. The CDR3 is 16 residues long. The V gene's germline CDR1 is MRHNA and CDR2 SNTAGT. CDR3 sequence (DNA): TGTGCCAGCGACGAGACCAAAATACTCTACAATGAGTGGCAGTTCTTC. Amino acids: CASDETKILYNEWQFF.

The chain is built from TRBV4-1 and TRBJ1-5; 7 bases match TRBD1. Germline V gene sequence: CDR1 MGHRA, CDR2 YSYEKL. V trimming: 5 bases; J trimming: 6 bases; junction bases outside the gene matches: 10. The CDR3 spans 15 residues. CDR3 protein: CASSDEGGIVQPQHF. The CDR3 bases are TGCGCCAGCAGCGACGAAGGGGGCATCGTTCAGCCCCAGCATTTT.

The genes are TRBV14 and TRBJ1-5; D is undetermined. Germline V gene lookup returns CDR1 SGHDN and CDR2 FVKESK. CDR3 length: 13 residues. Between the trimmed V and J ends, which lost 5 bases and 2 bases, there was a span of 7 bases. This CDR3 is CASSAGRNQPQHF. CDR3 coding DNA: TGTGCCAGCAGCGCCGGACGCAATCAGCCCCAGCATTTT.

V is TRBV2 and J is TRBJ1-2; tentative D call: TRBD1 (6 bases). The CDR3 length is 13 residues. CDR1 is SNHLY and CDR2 is FYNNEI in the germline V gene. Between the trimmed V and J ends, which lost 6 bases and 8 bases, there was a span of 16 bases. CDR3 region: CASRSTGSPGYTF. In DNA, the CDR3 is TGTGCCAGCAGGTCTACAGGGTCGCCGGGCTACACCTTC.

The chain joins TRBV9 to TRBJ1-2, with D uncertain. Between the trimmed V and J ends, which lost 3 bases and 0 bases, there was a span of 12 bases. The CDR3 consists of 15 residues. CDR1 and CDR2 (germline): SGDLS, YYNGEE. The CDR3 loop is CASSARTVPNYGYTF. In DNA form, the CDR3 reads TGTGCCAGCAGCGCAAGGACGGTTCCTAACTATGGCTACACCTTC.

V and J are TRBV28 and TRBJ2-7, with 8 positions matching TRBD1. Germline assignment: CDR1 MDHEN and CDR2 SYDVKM. The V and J ends lost 5 bases and 3 bases, in that order; junction bases with no gene match: 12. The CDR3 spans 16 residues. The CDR3 DNA reads as TGTGCCAGCAGTAGATCGGACAGGGCCCCTTTCTACGAGCAGTACTTC. It yields the protein CASSRSDRAPFYEQYF.

The rearrangement links TRBV5-6 to TRBJ1-5, with no clear D. V lost 1 base, J lost 2 bases, and 7 bases lay in between. The CDR3 loop spans 14 amino acids. Germline V gene sequence: CDR1 SGHDT, CDR2 YYEEEE. The CDR3: CASSLYIGNQPQHF. In DNA form, the CDR3 reads TGTGCCAGCAGCTTGTATATAGGCAATCAGCCCCAGCATTTT.

This chain uses TRBV7-6 with TRBJ2-3; unclear D gene. The CDR3 has 17 residues. V was cut by 0 bases and J by 2 bases, with 15 bases left in between. Germline CDR1 and CDR2: SGHVS and FNYEAQ. The CDR3: CASSLAAAAHPTDTQYF. The CDR3 nucleotides are TGTGCCAGCAGCTTAGCGGCCGCCGCTCACCCCACAGATACGCAGTATTTT.

This chain uses TRBV7-6 with TRBJ2-5, with D possibly TRBD2 on 6 matching bases. The J call may not be correct, given that the DNA end is closer to TRBJ2-7. CDR1 is SGHVS, CDR2 FNYEAQ, per germline. This CDR3 spans 16 amino acids. For the CDR3, the DNA is TGTGCCAGCAGCTTGGAAATAGCGGAAAGCTCCTACGAGCAGTACTTC. Translated, it gives CASSLEIAESSYEQYF.